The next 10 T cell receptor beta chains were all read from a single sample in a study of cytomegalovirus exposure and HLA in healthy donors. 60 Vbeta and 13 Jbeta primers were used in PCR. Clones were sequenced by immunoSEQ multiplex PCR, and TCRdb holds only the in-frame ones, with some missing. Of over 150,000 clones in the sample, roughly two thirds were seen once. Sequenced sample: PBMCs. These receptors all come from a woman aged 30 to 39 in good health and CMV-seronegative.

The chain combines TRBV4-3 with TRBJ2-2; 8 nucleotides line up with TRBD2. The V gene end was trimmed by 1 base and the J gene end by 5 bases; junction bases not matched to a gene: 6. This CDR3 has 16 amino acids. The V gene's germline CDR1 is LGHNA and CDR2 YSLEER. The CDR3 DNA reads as TGCGCCAGCAGCCAAGTTACGGGAGGGACGACCGGGGAGCTGTTTTTT. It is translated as CASSQVTGGTTGELFF.

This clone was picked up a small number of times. The CDR3 sequence is CASSPRDSSYNEQFF. CDR3 DNA sequence: TGTGCCAGCAGCCCCCGGGACAGCTCCTACAATGAGCAGTTCTTC. This sequence joins TRBV11-3 and TRBJ2-1, with 7 bases that match TRBD1. Germline-derived CDR1 and CDR2 are SGHNT and YENEEA. V was clipped by 5 bases and J by 0 bases; unmatched bases: 4. There are 15 residues in the CDR3.

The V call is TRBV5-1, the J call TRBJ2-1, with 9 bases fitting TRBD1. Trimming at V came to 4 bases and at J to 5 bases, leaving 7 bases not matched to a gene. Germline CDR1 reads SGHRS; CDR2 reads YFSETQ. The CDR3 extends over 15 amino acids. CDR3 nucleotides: TGCGCCAGCAGCACGTGGGGACAGGGTAACAATGAGCAGTTCTTC. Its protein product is CASSTWGQGNNEQFF. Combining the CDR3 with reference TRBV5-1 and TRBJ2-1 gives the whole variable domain KAGVTQTPRYLIKTRGQQVTLSCSPISGHRSVSWYQQTPGQGLQFLFEYFSETQRNKGNFPGRFSGRQFSNSRSEMNVSTLELGDSALYLCASSTWGQGNNEQFFGPGTRLTVL.

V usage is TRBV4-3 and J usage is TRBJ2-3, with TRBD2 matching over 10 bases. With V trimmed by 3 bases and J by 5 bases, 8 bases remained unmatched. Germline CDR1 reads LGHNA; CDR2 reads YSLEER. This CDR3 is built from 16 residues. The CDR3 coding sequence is TGCGCCAGCAGCCAGGGGGAGCGGGGGGGCGTAGATACGCAGTATTTT. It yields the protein CASSQGERGGVDTQYF.

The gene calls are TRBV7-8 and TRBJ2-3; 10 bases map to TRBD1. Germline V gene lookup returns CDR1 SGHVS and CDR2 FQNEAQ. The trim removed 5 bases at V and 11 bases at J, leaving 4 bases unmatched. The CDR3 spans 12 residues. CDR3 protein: CASSPDRGRQYF. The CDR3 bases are TGTGCCAGCAGCCCTGACAGGGGGCGGCAGTATTTT. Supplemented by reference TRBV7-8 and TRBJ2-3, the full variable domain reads GAGVSQSPRYKVAKRGQDVALRCDPISGHVSLFWYQQALGQGPEFLTYFQNEAQLDKSGLPSDRFFAERPEGSVSTLKIQRTQQEDSAVYLCASSPDRGRQYFGPGTRLTVL.

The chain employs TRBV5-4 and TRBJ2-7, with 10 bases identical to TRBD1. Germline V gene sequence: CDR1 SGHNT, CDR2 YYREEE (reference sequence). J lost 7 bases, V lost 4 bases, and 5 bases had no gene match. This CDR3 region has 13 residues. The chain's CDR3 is CASSHDRGREQYF. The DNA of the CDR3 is TGTGCCAGCAGCCACGACAGGGGGCGGGAGCAGTACTTC.

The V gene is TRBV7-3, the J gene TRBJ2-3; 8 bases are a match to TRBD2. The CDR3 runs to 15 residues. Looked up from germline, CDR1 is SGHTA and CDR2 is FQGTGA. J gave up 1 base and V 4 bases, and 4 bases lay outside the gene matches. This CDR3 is CASSSGGRRTDTQYF. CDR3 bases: TGTGCCAGCAGCTCGGGGGGGCGGCGCACAGATACGCAGTATTTT.

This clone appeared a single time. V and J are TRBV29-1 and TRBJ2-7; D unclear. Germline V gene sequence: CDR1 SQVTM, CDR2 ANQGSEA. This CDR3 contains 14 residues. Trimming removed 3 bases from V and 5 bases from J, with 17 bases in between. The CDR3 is CSVDFGLNSHEQYF. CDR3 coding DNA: TGCAGCGTTGACTTCGGTCTAAATTCCCACGAGCAGTACTTC.

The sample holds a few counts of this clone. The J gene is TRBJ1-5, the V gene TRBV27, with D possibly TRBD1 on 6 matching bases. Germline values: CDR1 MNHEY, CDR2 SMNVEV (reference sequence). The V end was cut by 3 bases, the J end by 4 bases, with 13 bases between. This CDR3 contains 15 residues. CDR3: CASSLWGQGNQPQHF. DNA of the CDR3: TGTGCCAGCAGTTTGTGGGGGCAAGGAAATCAGCCCCAGCATTTT.

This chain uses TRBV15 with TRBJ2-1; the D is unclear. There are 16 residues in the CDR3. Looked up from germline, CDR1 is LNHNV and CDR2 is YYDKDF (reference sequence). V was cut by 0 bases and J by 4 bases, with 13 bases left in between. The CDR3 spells CATSRDNGASYNEQFF. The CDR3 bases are TGTGCCACCAGCAGAGATAACGGTGCATCGTACAATGAGCAGTTCTTC.